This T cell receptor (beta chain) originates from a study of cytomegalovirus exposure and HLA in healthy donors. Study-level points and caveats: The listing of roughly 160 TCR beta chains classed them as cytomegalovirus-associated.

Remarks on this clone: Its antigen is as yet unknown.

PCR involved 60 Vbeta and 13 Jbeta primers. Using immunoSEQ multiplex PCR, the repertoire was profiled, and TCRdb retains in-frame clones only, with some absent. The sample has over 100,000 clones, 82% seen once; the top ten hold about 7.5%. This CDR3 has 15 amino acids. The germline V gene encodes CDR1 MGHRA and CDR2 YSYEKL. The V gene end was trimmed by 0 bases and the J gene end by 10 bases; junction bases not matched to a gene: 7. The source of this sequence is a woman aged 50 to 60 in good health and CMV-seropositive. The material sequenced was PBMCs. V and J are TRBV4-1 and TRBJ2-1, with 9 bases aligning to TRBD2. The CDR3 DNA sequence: TGCGCCAGCAGCCAAGATGAGCGGGGGGACGGGGAGCAGTTCTTC. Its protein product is CASSQDERGDGEQFF.